These 27 T cell receptor beta chains share one sample of origin, sequenced in a study of monozygotic twins with inflammatory bowel disease. TCRdb reprocessed the 5' RACE reads; each CDR3 protein has one entry and no DNA is given. Found here are 350,000 to 400,000 distinct CDR3 sequences; the top ten clones hold around 2.6%. The specimen sequenced was blood. All receptors come from a human donor with ulcerative colitis or Crohn's disease, or a healthy co-twin of an affected twin (not recorded which).

J is TRBJ2-3 and V is TRBV4-2; lacking DNA, the TRBD2 call made by TCRdb goes unchecked. The germline V gene encodes CDR1 LGHNA and CDR2 YNFKEQ. CDR3 size: 16 residues. CDR3 residues: CASSPYLAGSTDTQYF.

The chain carries TRBV12-3 or TRBV12-4 and TRBJ1-3; TCRdb's D call, TRBD1, is unchecked because there is no DNA. CDR3 size: 17 residues. The CDR3 region is CASRTTGVLYSGNTIYF.

V gene TRBV14 combines with J gene TRBJ2-1; TCRdb outputs TRBD1, but without DNA this stays unchecked. The length of the CDR3 is 16 residues. The germline gives CDR1 SGHDN, CDR2 FVKESK. The CDR3 loop reads CASSQFPGQGANEQFF.

The chain combines TRBV9 with TRBJ2-4; TCRdb gives TRBD1 as the D gene, but with no DNA this cannot be confirmed. This CDR3 region has 12 residues. Germline CDR1 SGDLS, CDR2 YYNGEE. CDR3 region: CASSGPRNIQYF.

The genes are TRBV2 and TRBJ2-1; lacking DNA, the TRBD1 call made by TCRdb goes unchecked. This CDR3 spans 15 amino acids. The germline CDR1 and CDR2 sequences are SNHLY and FYNNEI. CDR3 sequence: CASSPDRQVYNEQFF.

V gene TRBV20-1 combines with J gene TRBJ2-3; TCRdb's D gene call, TRBD2, goes unchecked for lack of DNA. The CDR3 consists of 18 residues. Per germline, CDR1 DFQATT and CDR2 SNEGSKA (reference sequence). CDR3 in amino acids: CSARDRASGGTSTDTQYF.

This chain connects TRBV27 to TRBJ1-5; no DNA is available, so the TRBD1 call from TCRdb remains unchecked. CDR3 length equals 17 residues. Germline V gives CDR1 MNHEY, CDR2 SMNVEV (reference sequence). CDR3 protein: CASSLGAGGDPNQPQHF.

This chain joins TRBV20-1 and TRBJ2-6. The CDR3 has 16 residues. The germline V gene encodes CDR1 DFQATT and CDR2 SNEGSKA (reference sequence). CDR3 sequence reads: CSARARHPSGANVLTF.

The gene calls are TRBV6-4 and TRBJ1-6; no DNA is available, so the TRBD1 call from TCRdb remains unchecked. Germline V gene lookup returns CDR1 MRHNA and CDR2 SNTAGT. This CDR3 contains 15 residues. The CDR3 sequence: CASSTDRGVNSPLHF.

This rearrangement joins TRBV7-8 to TRBJ2-7; TCRdb gives TRBD2 as the D gene, but with no DNA this cannot be confirmed. CDR1 and CDR2 from the germline V gene are SGHVS and FQNEAQ. This CDR3 has 15 residues. CDR3 loop: CASSLAWDSGGEQYF.

The chain combines TRBV7-9 with TRBJ1-1; TCRdb calls TRBD1, which cannot be checked without DNA. This CDR3 has 13 amino acids. The germline gives CDR1 SEHNR, CDR2 FQNEAQ (reference sequence). CDR3: CASSTPGTLDAFF.

This chain connects TRBV20-1 to TRBJ1-4. Germline CDR1 and CDR2: DFQATT and SNEGSKA (reference sequence). This CDR3 contains 14 residues. CDR3 region: CSASSFGEGEKLFF.

This sequence joins TRBV4-1 and TRBJ2-3; checking the TCRdb D call of TRBD1 is not possible without DNA. From germline, CDR1 is MGHRA and CDR2 YSYEKL. This CDR3 spans 17 amino acids. CDR3 residues: CASSPFPGPLGTDTQYF.

The V gene is TRBV5-1, the J gene TRBJ1-6; TCRdb calls TRBD1, which cannot be checked without DNA. The CDR3 covers 16 residues. Per germline, CDR1 SGHRS and CDR2 YFSETQ. This chain's CDR3 is CASSLEADRGYSPLHF.

This chain links TRBV5-1 with TRBJ2-2. The CDR3 extends over 13 amino acids. CDR1 is SGHRS, CDR2 YFSETQ, per germline. The CDR3 loop reads CASIASNTGELFF.

This chain uses TRBV29-1 with TRBJ2-7; without DNA, the TCRdb call of TRBD1 cannot be checked. This CDR3 region has 14 residues. Germline V lookup: CDR1 SQVTM, CDR2 ANQGSEA. CDR3 region: CSVGTGTGAYEQYF.

The chain carries TRBV10-3 and TRBJ1-1; TCRdb lists TRBD1, though no DNA is available to test this call. From germline, CDR1 is ENHRY and CDR2 SYGVKD. The CDR3 is 15 residues long. The CDR3 protein is CAISKQVAANTEAFF.

The chain carries TRBV6-5 and TRBJ2-1; the TRBD1 assignment by TCRdb is unverifiable without DNA. The CDR3 is 17 amino acids. The germline V gene encodes CDR1 MNHEY and CDR2 SVGAGI. The CDR3 is CASSYRTGSGNYNEQFF.

This rearrangement joins TRBV19 to TRBJ2-1; checking the TCRdb D call of TRBD1 is not possible without DNA. The CDR3 is 13 amino acids. Germline CDR1 is LNHDA and CDR2 is SQIVND (reference sequence). CDR3 protein: CASSIPPYNEQFF.

This sequence joins TRBV12-2 and TRBJ1-2; TCRdb's D call, TRBD1, is unchecked because there is no DNA. TRBV12-2 is marked as a pseudogene. The CDR3 contains 17 residues. The CDR3 protein is CASRLVPPGQGLGGYTF.

The V call is TRBV28, the J call TRBJ2-2; no DNA is available, so the TRBD2 call from TCRdb remains unchecked. Germline loops: CDR1 MDHEN, CDR2 SYDVKM. The CDR3 is 15 amino acids. This CDR3 reads CASRTSGLSTGELFF.

The chain employs TRBV20-1 and TRBJ2-3; TCRdb calls TRBD2, which cannot be checked without DNA. Germline CDR1 DFQATT, CDR2 SNEGSKA (reference sequence). This CDR3 contains 14 residues. The CDR3: CSARRLASKDTQYF.

The CDR3 loop reads CASSHARTGVNSPLHF. The gene calls are TRBV4-3 and TRBJ1-6; TCRdb returns TRBD1, unconfirmable since there is no DNA. The CDR3 is 16 residues long. Germline-derived CDR1 and CDR2 are LGHNA and YSLEER.

The chain is built from TRBV7-2 and TRBJ2-7. Germline V gene sequence: CDR1 SGHTA, CDR2 FQGNSA. This CDR3 contains 14 residues. The chain's CDR3 is CASTPVGQYYEQYF.

V usage is TRBV18 and J usage is TRBJ2-7. The CDR3 sequence is 15 residues long. The germline V gene encodes CDR1 KGHSH and CDR2 LQKENI. CDR3 loop: CASSPRRGSSYEQYF.

The chain combines TRBV21-1 with TRBJ1-2. TRBV21-1 is noted as a pseudogene. The CDR3 runs 16 residues. The CDR3 is CASSKVEGRWDYGYTF.

This chain connects TRBV5-1 to TRBJ1-2. From germline, CDR1 is SGHRS and CDR2 YFSETQ. The CDR3 is 14 amino acids. The CDR3: CASSRENGKYGYTF.